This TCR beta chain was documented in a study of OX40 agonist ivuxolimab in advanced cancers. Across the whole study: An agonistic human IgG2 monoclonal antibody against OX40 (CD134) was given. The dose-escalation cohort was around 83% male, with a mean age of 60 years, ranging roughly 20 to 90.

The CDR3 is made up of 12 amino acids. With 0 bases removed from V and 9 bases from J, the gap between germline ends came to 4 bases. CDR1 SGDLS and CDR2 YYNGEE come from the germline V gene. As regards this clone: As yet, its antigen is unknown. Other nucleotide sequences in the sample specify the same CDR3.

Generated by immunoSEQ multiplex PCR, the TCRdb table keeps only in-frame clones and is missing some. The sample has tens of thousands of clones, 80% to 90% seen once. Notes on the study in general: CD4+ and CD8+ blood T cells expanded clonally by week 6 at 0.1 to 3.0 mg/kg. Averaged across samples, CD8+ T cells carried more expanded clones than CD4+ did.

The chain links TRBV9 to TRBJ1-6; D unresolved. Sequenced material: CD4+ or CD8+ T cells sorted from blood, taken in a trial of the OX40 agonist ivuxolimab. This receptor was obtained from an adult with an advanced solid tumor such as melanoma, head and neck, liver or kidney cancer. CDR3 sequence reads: CASSVGSSPLHF. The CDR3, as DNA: TGTGCCAGCAGCGTAGGTAGTTCACCCCTCCACTTT.